Below are 30 T cell receptor beta chains sequenced from a single sample in a study of circulating and synovial CD4+ cells in juvenile arthritis. Assay used: immunoSEQ multiplex PCR; TCRdb lists only in-frame clones, some missing. Found here are over 15,000 clones, about 93% of them singletons; the top ten hold 0.73%. Material: CD4+ T cells from blood. The origin of the receptors is a human donor with juvenile idiopathic arthritis.

This chain connects TRBV18 to TRBJ2-1; 7 bases agree with TRBD1. There are 16 residues in the CDR3. Per germline, CDR1 KGHSH and CDR2 LQKENI. V was clipped by 2 bases and J by 8 bases; unmatched bases: 12. The CDR3 protein is CASSPIIVGGIDEQFF. In DNA, the CDR3 is TGTGCCAGCTCACCAATAATCGTAGGGGGCATCGATGAGCAGTTCTTC.

The V call is TRBV10-3, the J call TRBJ1-6; 7 bases are shared with TRBD1. V gave up 6 bases and J gave up 0 bases; unmatched junction bases: 5. The CDR3 length is 16 residues. Germline V gives CDR1 ENHRY, CDR2 SYGVKD. CDR3 DNA: TGTGCCATCAGGAAGACAGGGAGCTCCTATAATTCACCCCTCCACTTT. Its protein product is CAIRKTGSSYNSPLHF.

The J gene is TRBJ2-7, the V gene TRBV9, with 7 bases matching TRBD2. CDR1 and CDR2 (germline): SGDLS, YYNGEE. The CDR3 is 15 residues long. Trimming removed 2 bases from V and 0 bases from J; junction bases left unmatched: 5. The CDR3 nucleotides are TGTGCCAGCAGCGTGGGGGGGACCAGCTCCTACGAGCAGTACTTC. This gives the protein CASSVGGTSSYEQYF.

The rearrangement joins TRBV7-9 to TRBJ1-2; D is possibly TRBD1 (6 bases). V was shortened by 5 bases and J by 4 bases, with 14 bases between the two germline ends. CDR3 length: 14 residues. Germline V lookup: CDR1 SEHNR, CDR2 FQNEAQ (reference sequence). The CDR3 region has the DNA TGTGCCAGCAGCCGTTCAGGGGCCGGCTATGGCTACACCTTC. Residues: CASSRSGAGYGYTF.

V usage is TRBV28 and J usage is TRBJ1-5; D ambiguous. The CDR3 spans 12 residues. Per germline, CDR1 MDHEN and CDR2 SYDVKM. V was trimmed by 10 bases and J by 1 base, leaving 8 bases between them. The CDR3 DNA reads TGTGCCACTAAGCACAGCAATCAGCCCCAGCATTTT. It translates to CATKHSNQPQHF.

This clone has a single count. The chain employs TRBV18 and TRBJ2-3, with 10 bases identical to TRBD2. Trimming cost V 3 bases and J 2 bases; bases outside gene matches: 5. The CDR3 contains 16 residues. The germline gives CDR1 KGHSH, CDR2 LQKENI. CDR3 in amino acids: CASSPLAGEITDTQYF. As DNA, the CDR3 is TGTGCCAGCTCACCCCTAGCGGGAGAAATCACAGATACGCAGTATTTT.

The rearrangement joins TRBV7-2 to TRBJ2-6; 7 bases match TRBD2. J was trimmed by 0 bases and V by 5 bases; bases with no gene match: 4. The CDR3 runs to 16 residues. The germline V gene encodes CDR1 SGHTA and CDR2 FQGNSA. CDR3 DNA sequence: TGTGCCAGCAGCCTCAGGACTAGCTCTGGGGCCAACGTCCTGACTTTC. As protein: CASSLRTSSGANVLTF. The full variable domain, rest sourced from reference TRBV7-2 and TRBJ2-6, is GAGVSQSPSNKVTEKGKDVELRCDPISGHTALYWYRQSLGQGLEFLIYFQGNSAPDKSGLPSDRFSAERTGGSVSTLTIQRTQQEDSAVYLCASSLRTSSGANVLTFGAGSRLTVL.

The chain combines TRBV6-1 with TRBJ1-1; weak D call: TRBD1 (5 bases). This CDR3 region has 14 residues. V was shortened by 6 bases and J by 4 bases, with 15 bases between the two germline ends. The germline gives CDR1 MNHNS, CDR2 SASEGT. CDR3 region: CASRARERSTEAFF. The CDR3 DNA is TGTGCCAGCAGAGCCAGGGAAAGGAGCACTGAAGCTTTCTTT.

This chain uses TRBV11-1 with TRBJ1-3; D is uncertain. There are 17 residues in the CDR3. CDR1 is SGHAT, CDR2 FQDESV, per germline (reference sequence). Trimming pared 2 bases from V and 0 bases from J, leaving 14 bases between. The CDR3 spells CASSLTDTGVSGNTIYF. The CDR3 coding sequence is TGTGCCAGCAGCTTAACCGACACCGGTGTCTCTGGAAACACCATATATTTT.

This chain joins TRBV7-2 and TRBJ1-5; D is uncertain. There are 16 residues in the CDR3. Between the trimmed V and J ends, which lost 4 bases and 0 bases, there was a span of 13 bases. CDR1 and CDR2 (germline): SGHTA, FQGNSA. The CDR3 nucleotides read TGTGCCAGCAGCTCCCACGCGGGGAGTAGCAATCAGCCCCAGCATTTT. Protein product: CASSSHAGSSNQPQHF.

The V and J genes are TRBV7-2 and TRBJ1-5; tentatively, D is TRBD1 (6 bases). Trimming left V 1 base short and J 10 bases short, with 14 bases between. The CDR3 sequence is 14 residues long. Germline V gives CDR1 SGHTA, CDR2 FQGNSA. CDR3 sequence: CASSLDRVLYPQHF. CDR3 DNA sequence: TGTGCCAGCAGCTTAGACAGGGTTTTGTATCCCCAGCATTTT.

The chain uses TRBV6-1 and TRBJ1-6, with 8 bases lining up with TRBD1. The germline V gene has CDR1 MNHNS and CDR2 SASEGT. V lost 4 bases to trimming and J lost 7 bases; unmatched junction nucleotides: 9. The CDR3 spans 16 residues. Written as DNA, the CDR3 is TGTGCCAGCAGTGCACCAGGGGGCGTGGGAAATTCACCCCTCCACTTT. This codes for CASSAPGGVGNSPLHF.

The rearrangement uses TRBV15 and TRBJ1-5, with D possibly TRBD1 on 5 matching bases. Germline lookup yields CDR1 LNHNV and CDR2 YYDKDF (reference sequence). This CDR3 spans 17 amino acids. Trimming stripped 1 base from V and 9 bases from J, with 22 bases between. CDR3 in DNA: TGTGCCACCAGCAGAGGATGGTTCGACAGCCTTAAATCGCCCCAGCATTTT. It specifies CATSRGWFDSLKSPQHF.

The CDR3 reads CAISGSSGSSYEQYF. CDR3 nucleotides: TGTGCCATCAGTGGGTCTAGCGGGAGCTCCTACGAGCAGTACTTC. The chain couples TRBV10-3 to TRBJ2-7; TRBD2 agrees at 10 bases. CDR3 size: 15 residues. The germline V gene has CDR1 ENHRY and CDR2 SYGVKD. After removal of 4 bases from V and 0 bases from J, the junction contained 3 bases not matched to a gene.

The genes are TRBV6-5 and TRBJ1-5; the D is unclear. Germline V gene sequence: CDR1 MNHEY, CDR2 SVGAGI. This CDR3 is 15 amino acids long. The V end was cut by 2 bases, the J end by 2 bases, with 10 bases between. The CDR3 here is CASSYGGSGNQPQHF. In DNA form, the CDR3 reads TGTGCCAGCAGTTACGGAGGTTCCGGCAATCAGCCCCAGCATTTT.

As for this clone: Other DNA sequences in this specimen translate into the identical CDR3. The chain combines TRBV5-4 with TRBJ2-4, with TRBD2 identical over 12 bases. V gave up 4 bases and J gave up 0 bases; unmatched junction bases: 14. CDR1 is SGHNT and CDR2 is YYREEE in the germline V gene (reference sequence). This CDR3 is 20 amino acids long. CDR3: CASSRAPSGGELLAKNIQYF. In DNA form, the CDR3 reads TGTGCCAGCAGCCGGGCCCCTAGCGGGGGGGAACTACTAGCCAAAAACATTCAGTACTTC.

The chain couples TRBV7-2 to TRBJ1-1; D is perhaps TRBD1 (6 bases). Germline-derived CDR1 and CDR2 are SGHTA and FQGNSA. There are 15 residues in the CDR3. V gave up 5 bases and J gave up 3 bases, with 16 bases separating them. CDR3: CASSQRGGLDTEAFF. The CDR3 bases are TGTGCCAGCAGCCAGCGAGGGGGTTTGGACACTGAAGCTTTCTTT.

The chain carries TRBV30 and TRBJ1-1; D possibly corresponds to TRBD1 (5 bases). Germline V gene lookup returns CDR1 GTSNPN and CDR2 SVGIG (reference sequence). V was clipped by 4 bases and J by 1 base, with 10 bases between them. The CDR3 has 13 residues. This chain's CDR3 is CAWTRGANTEAFF. As DNA, the CDR3 is TGTGCCTGGACCCGTGGGGCGAACACTGAAGCTTTCTTT.

The V and J genes are TRBV6-5 and TRBJ1-3; 9 bases are shared with TRBD1. The CDR3 length is 14 residues. Germline lookup yields CDR1 MNHEY and CDR2 SVGAGI. Unmatched junction bases numbered 4, after V lost 6 bases and J lost 4 bases. Here the CDR3 DNA reads TGTGCCAGCAGGTTGACAGGGGGAGGAAACACCATATATTTT. Its protein product is CASRLTGGGNTIYF.

Points on this clone: This same CDR3 is encoded by further DNA sequences in the sample. V is TRBV30 and J is TRBJ1-6, with D uncertain. V lost 0 bases and J 13 bases, leaving 19 bases between the germline ends. The CDR3 loop spans 15 amino acids. Germline values: CDR1 GTSNPN, CDR2 SVGIG (reference sequence). CDR3 in amino acids: CAWSVLEGSRSPLHF. DNA for the CDR3: TGTGCCTGGAGTGTACTGGAGGGCTCTCGATCCCCCCTCCACTTT.

Only one count was recorded for this clone. The chain carries TRBV19 and TRBJ1-1; no clear D gene. The germline V gene has CDR1 LNHDA and CDR2 SQIVND (reference sequence). This CDR3 has 13 amino acids. Between the trimmed V and J ends, which lost 4 bases and 5 bases, there was a span of 11 bases. The CDR3 nucleotides are TGTGCCAGTAGTAACATGTTCGATACTGAAGCTTTCTTT. It specifies CASSNMFDTEAFF.

This clone was counted a few times. Here the CDR3 DNA reads TGCGCCAGCAGCCAAGATTCCCGTGGAAACACCATATATTTT. It translates to CASSQDSRGNTIYF. The V gene is TRBV4-3, the J gene TRBJ1-3; D is unresolved. Germline CDR1 LGHNA, CDR2 YSLEER. The CDR3 is made up of 14 amino acids. With 0 bases removed from V and 3 bases from J, the gap between germline ends came to 6 bases.

CDR3 sequence: CASSLAQSHTEAFF. In DNA, the CDR3 is TGCGCCAGCAGCTTGGCACAATCACATACTGAAGCTTTCTTT. This chain links TRBV5-1 with TRBJ1-1; D is unclear. V lost 0 bases and J 5 bases, leaving 11 bases between the germline ends. The germline V gene has CDR1 SGHRS and CDR2 YFSETQ. This CDR3 is 14 amino acids long.

V is TRBV7-3 and J is TRBJ2-3, with 8 bases lining up with TRBD1. The CDR3 runs to 13 residues. The germline V gene encodes CDR1 SGHTA and CDR2 FQGTGA. The V segment lost 8 bases and the J segment 4 bases; nucleotides outside the gene matches: 5. Here the CDR3 DNA reads TGTGCCAGCGCCGGACAGGGCCCAGATACGCAGTATTTT. Residues: CASAGQGPDTQYF.

The V call is TRBV19, the J call TRBJ2-3; 14 nucleotides align to TRBD2. CDR1 and CDR2 from the germline V gene are LNHDA and SQIVND (reference sequence). The V segment lost 7 bases and the J segment 4 bases; nucleotides outside the gene matches: 7. This CDR3 comprises 16 residues. The CDR3 loop reads CASNRLAGGFADTQYF. For the CDR3, the DNA is TGTGCCAGTAATAGACTAGCGGGGGGGTTTGCAGATACGCAGTATTTT.

This chain uses TRBV9 with TRBJ2-5, with TRBD2 as a possible D gene (5 bases). Trimming cost V 4 bases and J 1 base, with 17 bases left between them. CDR1 and CDR2 (germline): SGDLS, YYNGEE. The CDR3 contains 16 residues. The CDR3 DNA reads as TGTGCCAGCAGCCCCGGCGAACGCGGGCCCCAAGAGACCCAGTACTTC. Translating gives CASSPGERGPQETQYF. Supplemented by reference TRBV9 and TRBJ2-5, the full variable domain reads DSGVTQTPKHLITATGQRVTLRCSPRSGDLSVYWYQQSLDQGLQFLIQYYNGEERAKGNILERFSAQQFPDLHSELNLSSLELGDSALYFCASSPGERGPQETQYFGPGTRLLVL.

This clone was observed once. This chain links TRBV28 with TRBJ1-4; D is uncertain. CDR3 length: 12 residues. V lost 6 bases and J 8 bases, leaving 10 bases between the germline ends. CDR1 MDHEN and CDR2 SYDVKM come from the germline V gene. The CDR3 protein is CASSPTQEKLFF. CDR3 coding DNA: TGTGCCAGCAGCCCAACCCAGGAAAAACTGTTTTTT.

The genes are TRBV2 and TRBJ2-2; D possibly corresponds to TRBD1 (7 bases). The germline V gene has CDR1 SNHLY and CDR2 FYNNEI. Trimming shortened V by 2 bases and J by 5 bases, and 12 bases separated the two germline ends. The CDR3 spans 15 residues. The DNA for the CDR3 is TGTGCCAGCAGTGAACAGGGGGGAAGAACCGGGGAGCTGTTTTTT. Its protein product is CASSEQGGRTGELFF.

The chain has TRBV4-2 and TRBJ2-5; the D is unclear. CDR1 is LGHNA and CDR2 is YNFKEQ in the germline V gene. V was clipped by 1 base and J by 2 bases, with 11 bases between them. The CDR3 has 15 residues. CDR3 DNA: TGTGCCAGCAGCCAAGTCCCAGGTCCTCAAGAGACCCAGTACTTC. It yields the protein CASSQVPGPQETQYF.

The chain has TRBV6-5 and TRBJ2-5, with D perhaps matching TRBD1 (5 bases). The J call is doubtful: the DNA matches TRBJ2-7 better. CDR3 size: 13 residues. Per germline, CDR1 MNHEY and CDR2 SVGAGI. The CDR3 region is CASSYGADYEQYF. CDR3 in DNA: TGTGCCAGCAGTTACGGGGCGGACTACGAGCAGTACTTC.